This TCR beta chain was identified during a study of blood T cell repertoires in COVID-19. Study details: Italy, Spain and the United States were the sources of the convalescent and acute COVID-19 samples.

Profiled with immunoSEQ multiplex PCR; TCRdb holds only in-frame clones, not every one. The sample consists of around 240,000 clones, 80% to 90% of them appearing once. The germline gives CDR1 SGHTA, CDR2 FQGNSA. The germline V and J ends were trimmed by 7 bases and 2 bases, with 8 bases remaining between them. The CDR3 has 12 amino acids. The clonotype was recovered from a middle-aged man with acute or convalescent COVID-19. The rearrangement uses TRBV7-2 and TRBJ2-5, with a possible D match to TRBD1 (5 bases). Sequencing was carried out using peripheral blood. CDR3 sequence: CASNQGQETQYF. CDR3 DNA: TGTGCCAGCAACCAGGGACAAGAGACCCAGTACTTC.